These 14 T cell receptor beta chains were sequenced from one sample in a study of T-cell memory formation after mild COVID-19. TCRdb re-called the 5' RACE reads through MiXCR, storing one row per CDR3 protein. Seen here are a few hundred thousand distinct CDR3 sequences, approximately 21% observed once, and the top ten hold 12%. The sequenced material came from PBMCs or a T cell subset sorted from them (not recorded which). These receptors all stem from an adult woman who had mild COVID-19 (a few samples of this study predate the infection). Cell type and time point are not known.

V gene TRBV19 combines with J gene TRBJ2-7; no clear D. The germline gives CDR1 LNHDA, CDR2 SQIVND (reference sequence). Trimming cost V 6 bases and J 6 bases, with 15 bases left between them. The CDR3 is 13 amino acids. The CDR3: CASSGLGSREQYF. CDR3 coding DNA: TGTGCCAGTAGCGGGCTGGGGTCTCGCGAGCAGTACTTC.

This chain joins TRBV7-8 and TRBJ2-5; maybe TRBD2 (7 bases). The germline V gene has CDR1 SGHVS and CDR2 FQNEAQ. The CDR3 has 15 amino acids. The V gene lost 3 bases and the J gene lost 2 bases, with 13 bases spanning the gap. The CDR3 loop reads CASSLAGAGQETQYF. DNA of the CDR3: TGTGCCAGCAGCTTGGCGGGGGCTGGTCAAGAGACCCAGTACTTC. Filled out from reference TRBV7-8 and TRBJ2-5, the complete variable domain reads GAGVSQSPRYKVAKRGQDVALRCDPISGHVSLFWYQQALGQGPEFLTYFQNEAQLDKSGLPSDRFFAERPEGSVSTLKIQRTQQEDSAVYLCASSLAGAGQETQYFGPGTRLLVL.

This clonotype was observed a few times. V is TRBV6-2 or TRBV6-3 and J is TRBJ1-1; D call uncertain. Germline lookup yields CDR1 MNHEY and CDR2 SVGEGT. This CDR3 is built from 13 residues. Between the trimmed V and J ends, which lost 7 bases and 1 base, there was a span of 10 bases. CDR3 coding DNA: TGTGCCAGCACAGTGGGCTCGAACACTGAAGCTTTCTTT. It encodes CASTVGSNTEAFF.

The DNA of the CDR3 is TGTGCCAGCATCAGGGATAGCAATCAGCCCCAGCATTTT. It encodes CASIRDSNQPQHF. J is TRBJ1-5 and V is TRBV2; perhaps TRBD1 as D (5 bases). The CDR3 covers 13 residues. V lost 7 bases and J lost 0, with 7 bases in between. Germline CDR1 is SNHLY and CDR2 is FYNNEI. Variable domain in full (rest from reference TRBV2 and TRBJ1-5): EPEVTQTPSHQVTQMGQEVILRCVPISNHLYFYWYRQILGQKVEFLVSFYNNEISEKSEIFDDQFSVERPDGSNFTLKIRSTKLEDSAMYFCASIRDSNQPQHFGDGTRLSIL.

The rearrangement links TRBV29-1 to TRBJ1-2; D gene ambiguous. Looked up from germline, CDR1 is SQVTM and CDR2 is ANQGSEA. The CDR3 is made up of 13 amino acids. The V gene lost 2 bases and the J gene lost 4 bases, with 11 bases spanning the gap. The CDR3 here is CSVELPGSYGYTF. The CDR3 nucleotides read TGCAGCGTTGAACTCCCGGGATCCTATGGCTACACCTTC.

CDR3 nucleotide sequence: TGTGCCAGCAGCCTCTCTGAGGGAGATCAGCCCCAGCATTTT. Encoded protein: CASSLSEGDQPQHF. The rearrangement links TRBV12-3 or TRBV12-4 to TRBJ1-5; D unclear. This CDR3 has 14 residues. Trimming left V 6 bases short and J 5 bases short, with 14 bases between.

A few counts support this clonotype. The genes are TRBV29-1 and TRBJ2-3; D could derive from TRBD1 or TRBD2 (5 bases each). Germline CDR1 is SQVTM and CDR2 is ANQGSEA. The CDR3 loop spans 13 amino acids. V lost 7 bases and J lost 8, with 19 bases in between. CDR3 nucleotide sequence: TGCAGCGGTACTCCCGGGGCTGGTGGTACGCAGTATTTT. Translating gives CSGTPGAGGTQYF.

This clonotype is a singleton in its sample. The chain carries TRBV2 and TRBJ2-5; D unclear. Trimming removed 9 bases from V and 1 base from J, with 12 bases in between. This CDR3 region has 13 residues. CDR1 is SNHLY and CDR2 is FYNNEI in the germline V gene. The CDR3 loop is CASERRVQETQYF. CDR3 DNA: TGTGCCAGTGAGAGGAGAGTCCAAGAGACCCAGTACTTC.

The chain has TRBV2 and TRBJ2-5; D is perhaps TRBD1 or TRBD2 (5 bases each). Trimming took 6 bases from V and 5 from J, leaving 19 bases between them. The CDR3 has 15 residues. Per the germline V gene, CDR1 is SNHLY and CDR2 is FYNNEI. CDR3 residues: CASSGAGSGWETQYF. The CDR3 bases are TGTGCCAGCAGCGGGGCAGGGTCCGGTTGGGAGACCCAGTACTTC.

The chain couples TRBV12-3 or TRBV12-4 to TRBJ2-3; possibly TRBD1 or TRBD2 for D (5 bases each). The CDR3 extends over 16 amino acids. With 3 bases removed from V and 2 bases from J, the gap between germline ends came to 15 bases. Here the CDR3 DNA reads TGTGCCAGCAGTTTTCAGGGAGAATGGGCCACAGATACGCAGTATTTT. This encodes CASSFQGEWATDTQYF.

This clonotype occurred a few times. This sequence joins TRBV11-2 and TRBJ2-1; TRBD1 agrees at 9 bases. V shed 1 base, J shed 10 bases, and the junction held 8 bases outside the gene matches. CDR3 length: 15 amino acids. The germline V gene encodes CDR1 SGHAT and CDR2 FQNNGV. CDR3 loop: CASSLAYRGREEQFF. CDR3 sequence (DNA): TGTGCCAGCAGCTTAGCCTACAGGGGGCGCGAGGAGCAGTTCTTC.

The V and J genes are TRBV12-3 or TRBV12-4 and TRBJ1-3; no definite D call. Deletions cut 3 bases from V and 4 bases from J, with 10 bases between. This CDR3 is 14 amino acids long. The CDR3 reads CASSFVGFGNTIYF. For the CDR3, the DNA is TGTGCCAGCAGTTTTGTGGGGTTCGGAAACACCATATATTTT.

This clonotype has ten or more counts. The chain combines TRBV18 with TRBJ2-1; maybe TRBD2 (6 bases). This CDR3 region has 14 residues. The V gene's germline CDR1 is KGHSH and CDR2 LQKENI. V gave up 3 bases and J gave up 5 bases, with 11 bases separating them. DNA of the CDR3: TGTGCCAGCTCACCGTGGGACTCGGACAATGAGCAGTTCTTC. It specifies CASSPWDSDNEQFF.

The chain uses TRBV30 and TRBJ1-5; 7 bases line up with TRBD1. The V segment lost 3 bases and the J segment 6 bases; nucleotides outside the gene matches: 5. This CDR3 is 13 amino acids long. Germline lookup yields CDR1 GTSNPN and CDR2 SVGIG (reference sequence). Here the CDR3 DNA reads TGTGCCTGGAGCACAGGGGTTGCTCAGCCCCAGCATTTT. This sequence encodes CAWSTGVAQPQHF.